These 25 T cell receptor beta chains were sequenced from one sample in a study of T cell changes during pregnancy in multiple sclerosis. The protocol was immunoSEQ multiplex PCR, while the TCRdb copy is restricted to in-frame clones and leaves out a portion. This table has 40,000 or so clones, roughly nine tenths appearing once. Here the sequenced sample was CD8+ T cells from peripheral blood mononuclear cells, taken in the second trimester of pregnancy. The receptors were gathered from a female donor with multiple sclerosis, enrolled in a pregnancy study.

The chain recombines TRBV7-7 with TRBJ2-1; tentatively, D is TRBD2 (7 bases). V was shortened by 2 bases and J by 2 bases, with 13 bases between the two germline ends. Germline assignment: CDR1 SSHAT and CDR2 FNYEAQ (reference sequence). CDR3 length equals 16 residues. The DNA of the CDR3 is TGTGCCAGCAGCTTAAGGTCGGGGGGCACCTACAATGAGCAGTTCTTC. This translates into CASSLRSGGTYNEQFF.

The chain links TRBV16 to TRBJ1-1; 7 nucleotides line up with TRBD1. CDR3 length equals 13 residues. CDR1 and CDR2 (germline): KGHSY, FQNENV. V lost 8 bases and J lost 7; bases outside the gene matches: 10. CDR3 protein: CASLLGDSLEAFF. In nucleotides, the CDR3 is TGTGCCAGCCTCTTGGGGGACAGCCTTGAAGCTTTCTTT.

A few counts support this clone. The chain couples TRBV7-9 to TRBJ1-1; no clear D gene. The germline V gene encodes CDR1 SEHNR and CDR2 FQNEAQ (reference sequence). V lost 5 bases and J 6 bases, leaving 13 bases between the germline ends. This CDR3 has 13 amino acids. CDR3 bases: TGTGCCAGCAGCCCCCCCCGAGTGGCTGAAGCTTTCTTT. Translated: CASSPPRVAEAFF.

The chain employs TRBV6-5 and TRBJ2-1; no reliable D call. Germline lookup yields CDR1 MNHEY and CDR2 SVGAGI. There are 12 residues in the CDR3. The V end was cut by 2 bases, the J end by 7 bases, with 6 bases between. The CDR3 nucleotides are TGTGCCAGCAGTTACAATCAGAATGAGCAGTTCTTC. Protein product: CASSYNQNEQFF.

The chain joins TRBV5-5 to TRBJ2-7; TRBD2 aligns across 10 bases. Germline CDR1 SGHKS, CDR2 YYEKEE (reference sequence). The V segment lost 5 bases and the J segment 2 bases; nucleotides outside the gene matches: 13. The length of the CDR3 is 17 residues. CDR3 in DNA: TGTGCCAGCAGTTACGCCGCCCCGGGACTAGCGACCTACGAGCAGTACTTC. The encoded protein is CASSYAAPGLATYEQYF.

The gene calls are TRBV4-2 and TRBJ1-1; perhaps TRBD1 as D (6 bases). The germline V and J ends were trimmed by 1 base and 10 bases, with 16 bases remaining between them. The CDR3 length is 14 residues. The germline V gene has CDR1 LGHNA and CDR2 YNFKEQ. CDR3 sequence (DNA): TGTGCCAGCAGCCAAGGGGGGCGGGAGGGGCGAGCTTTCTTT. This gives the protein CASSQGGREGRAFF.

The J gene is TRBJ2-7, the V gene TRBV27, with D perhaps TRBD1 (5 bases). Trimming removed 2 bases at V and 3 bases at J, with 11 bases between. The CDR3 runs 14 residues. CDR1 is MNHEY and CDR2 is SMNVEV in the germline V gene (reference sequence). In DNA form, the CDR3 reads TGTGCCAGCAGTTTAAGGGGTTTCGGCTACGAGCAGTACTTC. This encodes CASSLRGFGYEQYF.

The V gene is TRBV7-9, the J gene TRBJ1-4, with TRBD1 as a possible D gene (6 bases). The CDR3 has 16 amino acids. Per germline, CDR1 SEHNR and CDR2 FQNEAQ (reference sequence). V lost 5 bases and J lost 0, with 13 bases in between. The CDR3 DNA reads as TGTGCCAGCAGCAAGGGACAATTCCCAACTAATGAAAAACTGTTTTTT. Its translation is CASSKGQFPTNEKLFF.

The rearrangement uses TRBV5-1 and TRBJ1-1, with TRBD1 as a possible D gene (6 bases). Germline lookup yields CDR1 SGHRS and CDR2 YFSETQ. This CDR3 spans 15 amino acids. The V and J ends lost 4 bases and 1 base respectively, with 14 bases between them. CDR3 in DNA: TGCGCCAGCAGCGTGTACAGGGTCGGGAACACTGAAGCTTTCTTT. It specifies CASSVYRVGNTEAFF.

This chain links TRBV29-1 with TRBJ1-2, with a weak D call TRBD1 (6 bases). The CDR3 consists of 13 residues. V was shortened by 7 bases and J by 2 bases, with 14 bases between the two germline ends. Germline V CDR1 and CDR2: SQVTM, ANQGSEA. The CDR3 region has the DNA TGCAGCGCAAAAGAAACAGGGAACTATGGCTACACCTTC. Its translation: CSAKETGNYGYTF.

This clone was observed a single time. This chain connects TRBV19 to TRBJ2-7; TRBD1 might be the D (5 bases). Germline V gives CDR1 LNHDA, CDR2 SQIVND (reference sequence). Trimming shortened V by 8 bases and J by 3 bases, and 14 bases separated the two germline ends. The CDR3 has 13 residues. The CDR3 DNA sequence: TGTGCCAGTGAGAGGAACAGGCTCTACGAGCAGTACTTC. As protein: CASERNRLYEQYF.

The chain employs TRBV16 and TRBJ2-2; D gene uncertain. Trimming cost V 0 bases and J 3 bases, with 20 bases left between them. This CDR3 region has 19 residues. Germline values: CDR1 KGHSY, CDR2 FQNENV. For the CDR3, the DNA is TGTGCCAGCAGCCAATCGATTGGAGTAGGTTTCAGCGACACCGGGGAGCTGTTTTTT. It encodes CASSQSIGVGFSDTGELFF.

Here the CDR3 DNA reads TGTGCCAGCAGCTCGGGCCCATCGGGGTATAGCAATCAGCCCCAGCATTTT. Its protein product is CASSSGPSGYSNQPQHF. J is TRBJ1-5 and V is TRBV5-5, with D uncertain. The CDR3 is made up of 17 amino acids. Germline V gene data show CDR1 as SGHKS and CDR2 as YYEKEE (reference sequence). V was shortened by 3 bases and J by 0 bases, with 16 bases between the two germline ends.

The chain recombines TRBV27 with TRBJ2-2; 10 bases agree with TRBD2. The CDR3 spans 14 residues. Unmatched junction bases numbered 3, after V lost 4 bases and J lost 7 bases. Per the germline V gene, CDR1 is MNHEY and CDR2 is SMNVEV (reference sequence). CDR3 DNA: TGTGCCAGCAGTTCAGCGGGAGGGGGCGGGGAGCTGTTTTTT. This encodes CASSSAGGGGELFF.

The V call is TRBV9, the J call TRBJ1-5, with TRBD1 identical over 9 bases. J gave up 7 bases and V 6 bases, and 17 bases lay outside the gene matches. The germline CDR1 and CDR2 sequences are SGDLS and YYNGEE. This CDR3 region has 17 residues. The CDR3 loop reads CASTYGGPGQGRQPQHF. The DNA of the CDR3 is TGTGCCAGCACCTACGGTGGACCGGGACAGGGACGACAGCCCCAGCATTTT.

This chain links TRBV4-3 with TRBJ2-5, with TRBD1 matching 9 bases. The CDR3 is 15 amino acids. V lost 0 bases to trimming and J lost 3 bases; unmatched junction nucleotides: 2. The germline V gene encodes CDR1 LGHNA and CDR2 YSLEER. CDR3 amino acids: CASSQDRTGEETQYF. The CDR3 DNA sequence: TGCGCCAGCAGCCAAGATAGGACAGGGGAAGAGACCCAGTACTTC.

This clone was seen a single time. The chain employs TRBV27 and TRBJ1-1; possibly TRBD1 for D (5 bases). The CDR3 has 12 residues. V lost 3 bases and J 7 bases, leaving 9 bases between the germline ends. CDR1 is MNHEY, CDR2 SMNVEV, per germline (reference sequence). CDR3 loop: CASSFGGVEAFF. The CDR3 DNA is TGTGCCAGCAGTTTCGGGGGAGTTGAAGCTTTCTTT.

The genes are TRBV27 and TRBJ1-3; D remains ambiguous. Germline V gives CDR1 MNHEY, CDR2 SMNVEV (reference sequence). CDR3 length: 14 amino acids. V shed 4 bases and J shed 0 bases, with 7 bases lying between them. The CDR3 is CASSSASSGNTIYF. The CDR3 nucleotides read TGTGCCAGCAGTTCCGCTAGCTCTGGAAACACCATATATTTT.

The chain carries TRBV7-8 and TRBJ2-7; TRBD2 might be the D (6 bases). Trimming removed 7 bases from V and 3 bases from J, with 19 bases in between. Germline assignment: CDR1 SGHVS and CDR2 FQNEAQ. The CDR3 length is 15 residues. CDR3 in amino acids: CASNPLGSGYYEQYF. CDR3 sequence (DNA): TGTGCCAGCAATCCTCTTGGGAGCGGGTACTACGAGCAGTACTTC.

V is TRBV30 and J is TRBJ1-5, with 7 nucleotides matching TRBD1. Germline CDR1 GTSNPN, CDR2 SVGIG (reference sequence). This CDR3 has 14 amino acids. V dropped 1 base and J dropped 4; count of bases not matched to a gene: 4. The CDR3 sequence: CAWSAGQYNQPQHF. Here the CDR3 DNA reads TGTGCCTGGAGTGCGGGACAGTATAATCAGCCCCAGCATTTT.

The chain joins TRBV30 to TRBJ2-5, with a possible D match to TRBD2 (6 bases). The CDR3 sequence is 12 residues long. Germline V gene sequence: CDR1 GTSNPN, CDR2 SVGIG (reference sequence). The CDR3: CAFEGRLETQYF. DNA of the CDR3: TGTGCGTTTGAGGGGAGGCTGGAGACCCAGTACTTC.

V gene TRBV9 combines with J gene TRBJ1-5; no definite D call. V was shortened by 0 bases and J by 7 bases, with 11 bases between the two germline ends. The CDR3 loop spans 14 amino acids. Per germline, CDR1 SGDLS and CDR2 YYNGEE. The CDR3 loop reads CASSVGAGRQPQHF. The CDR3 bases are TGTGCCAGCAGCGTAGGGGCAGGTCGCCAGCCCCAGCATTTT.

This clone came up once. This sequence joins TRBV4-2 and TRBJ1-1, with TRBD1 matching over 7 bases. The germline V gene has CDR1 LGHNA and CDR2 YNFKEQ. V gave up 4 bases and J gave up 7 bases; unmatched junction bases: 0. The CDR3 has 11 amino acids. CDR3: CASSPGGEAFF. The CDR3 DNA reads TGTGCCAGCAGCCCAGGGGGTGAAGCTTTCTTT.

The chain links TRBV4-2 to TRBJ2-5, with D perhaps TRBD1 (6 bases). CDR1 is LGHNA and CDR2 is YNFKEQ in the germline V gene. V was clipped by 1 base and J by 13 bases, with 13 bases between them. This CDR3 has 12 amino acids. In DNA form, the CDR3 reads TGTGCCAGCAGCCAAGGGACCGGGACATGGTACTTC. Residues: CASSQGTGTWYF.

The DNA for the CDR3 is TGTGCCAGCAGTCCCCGACGGCAGGATCAGCCCCAGCATTTT. Residues: CASSPRRQDQPQHF. The rearrangement links TRBV6-5 to TRBJ1-5; D unresolved. The CDR3 extends over 14 amino acids. Trimming took off 5 bases at V and 5 bases at J, with 13 bases between the two ends. Germline V CDR1 and CDR2: MNHEY, SVGAGI.